Sequencing of this T cell receptor beta chain was carried out in a study of vaccination and CD4 T cells after COVID-19. Sequenced with the Oncomine TCR Beta short-read assay was DNA taken from cultured CD4+ T cells. TCRdb redid the calling of the PCR reads with MiXCR, one entry per CDR3 protein. The table has some 23,000 distinct CDR3 sequences, over 40% seen once; the top ten hold around 5.2%. Relative to its sample, this clonotype is medium-sized (0.01 to 0.1%). Its antigen remains unknown. The length of the CDR3 is 15 residues. V gave up 4 bases and J gave up 4 bases; unmatched junction bases: 7. CDR1 MNHNS and CDR2 SASEGT come from the germline V gene. Regarding time point: late sampling 161 to 241 days after vaccination in a few convalescent patients. Specified treatment: roughly 11-day PBMC culture with coronavirus spike peptide pools or control peptides (ViraFEST assay).

The chain has TRBV6-1 and TRBJ2-7; TRBD1 aligns across 10 bases. This receptor was taken from a human donor who had recovered from COVID-19. Sequenced material: CD4+ T cells from blood, cultured in vitro, taken about 7 months after SARS-CoV-2 vaccination. The CDR3, as DNA: TGTGCCAGCAGTGTTTTGACAGGGGGCCTTTACGAGCAGTACTTC. It translates to CASSVLTGGLYEQYF.